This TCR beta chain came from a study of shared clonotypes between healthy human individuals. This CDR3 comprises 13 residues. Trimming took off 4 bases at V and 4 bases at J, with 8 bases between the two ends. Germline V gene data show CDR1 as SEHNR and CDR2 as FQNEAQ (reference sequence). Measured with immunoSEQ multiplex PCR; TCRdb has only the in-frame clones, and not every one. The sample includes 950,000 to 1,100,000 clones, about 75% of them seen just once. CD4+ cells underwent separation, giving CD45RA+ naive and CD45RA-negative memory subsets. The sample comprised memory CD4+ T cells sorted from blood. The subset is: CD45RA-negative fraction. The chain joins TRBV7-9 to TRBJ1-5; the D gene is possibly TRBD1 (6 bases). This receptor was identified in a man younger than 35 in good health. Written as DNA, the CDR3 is TGTGCCAGCAGCTCACAGGGAAATCAGCCCCAGCATTTT. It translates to CASSSQGNQPQHF.